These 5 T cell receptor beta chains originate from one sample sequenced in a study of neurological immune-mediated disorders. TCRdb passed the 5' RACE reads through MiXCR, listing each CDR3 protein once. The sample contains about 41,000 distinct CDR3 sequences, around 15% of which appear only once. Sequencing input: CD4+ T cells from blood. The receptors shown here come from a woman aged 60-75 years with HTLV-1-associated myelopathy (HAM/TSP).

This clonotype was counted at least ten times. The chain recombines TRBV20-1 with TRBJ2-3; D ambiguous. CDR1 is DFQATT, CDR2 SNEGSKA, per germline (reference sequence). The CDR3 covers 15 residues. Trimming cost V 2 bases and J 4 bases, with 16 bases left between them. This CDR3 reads CSARMWGSWADTQYF. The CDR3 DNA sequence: TGCAGTGCTAGAATGTGGGGTAGCTGGGCAGATACGCAGTATTTT.

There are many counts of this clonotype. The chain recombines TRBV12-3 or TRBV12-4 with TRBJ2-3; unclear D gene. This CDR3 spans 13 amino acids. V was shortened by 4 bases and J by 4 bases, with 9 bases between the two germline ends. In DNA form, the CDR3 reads TGTGCCAGCAGTTATTACCGAGCAGATACGCAGTATTTT. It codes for CASSYYRADTQYF.

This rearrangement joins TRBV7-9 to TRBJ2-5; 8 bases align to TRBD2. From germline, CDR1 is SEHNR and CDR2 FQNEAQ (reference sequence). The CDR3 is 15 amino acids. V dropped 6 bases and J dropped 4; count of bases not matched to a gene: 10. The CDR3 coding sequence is TGTGCCAGCAGATCCAGCGGGAGCGGGTCAGAGACCCAGTACTTC. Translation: CASRSSGSGSETQYF. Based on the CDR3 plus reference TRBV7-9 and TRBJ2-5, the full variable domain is DTGVSQNPRHKITKRGQNVTFRCDPISEHNRLYWYRQTLGQGPEFLTYFQNEAQLEKSRLLSDRFSAERPKGSFSTLEIQRTEQGDSAMYLCASRSSGSGSETQYFGPGTRLLVL.

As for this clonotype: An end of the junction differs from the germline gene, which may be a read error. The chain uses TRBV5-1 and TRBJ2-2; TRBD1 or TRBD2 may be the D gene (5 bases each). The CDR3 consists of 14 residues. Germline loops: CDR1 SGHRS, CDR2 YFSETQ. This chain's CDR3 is CARSLEPGTGELFF. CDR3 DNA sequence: TGCGCCAGAAGCTTGGAACCCGGGACCGGGGAGCTATTTTTT.

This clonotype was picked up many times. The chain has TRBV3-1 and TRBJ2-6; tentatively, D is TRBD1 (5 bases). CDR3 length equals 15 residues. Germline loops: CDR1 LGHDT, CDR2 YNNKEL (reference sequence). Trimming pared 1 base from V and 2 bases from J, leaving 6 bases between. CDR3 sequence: CASSQGRAGANVLTF. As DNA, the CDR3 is TGTGCCAGCAGCCAAGGCAGGGCTGGGGCCAACGTCCTGACTTTC.